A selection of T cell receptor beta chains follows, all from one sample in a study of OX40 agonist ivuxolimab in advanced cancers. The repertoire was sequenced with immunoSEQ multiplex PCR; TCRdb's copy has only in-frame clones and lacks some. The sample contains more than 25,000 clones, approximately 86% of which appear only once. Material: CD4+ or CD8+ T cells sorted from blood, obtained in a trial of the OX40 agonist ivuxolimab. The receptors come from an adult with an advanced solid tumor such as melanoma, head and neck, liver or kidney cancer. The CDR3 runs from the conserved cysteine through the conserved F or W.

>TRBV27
CASSLGRGTEAFF
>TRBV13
CASSYGGAGTEAFF
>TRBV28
CASSFHRGTGEFSTDTQYF
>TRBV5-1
CASSLPEIGSQETQYF
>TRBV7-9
CASSLAGDEQYF
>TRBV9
CASSVSGQGEQCF
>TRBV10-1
CASSEYVGTEAFF
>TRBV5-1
CASSLALISGRPQETQYF
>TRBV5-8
CASSLTTSGRFVVSWDTQYF
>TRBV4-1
CASSLGRVGTGELFF
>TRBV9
CASSTAGEVVGNTIYF
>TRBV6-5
CASSYSMKEQFF
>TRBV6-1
CASSEYARGQGTGELFF
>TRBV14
CASSQGDRGHIQYF
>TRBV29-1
CSVDGLAGAEISYNEQFF
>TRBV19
CASSKAGTPSGANVLTF
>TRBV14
CASSQDRLENTEAFF
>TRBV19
CASSIGASARNEQFF
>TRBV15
CATSRDSRLAVSTDTQYF
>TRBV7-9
CASRPAAGGHWDTEAFF
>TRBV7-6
CASSIDRGERGFYEQYF
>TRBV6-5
CASSYPNTGELFF
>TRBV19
CASTPSGHGYTF
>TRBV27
CASSLSGPYGYTF
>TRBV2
CASSEVRSSGNTIYF
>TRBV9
CASSVDPEQSTNEKLFF
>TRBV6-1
CASSGGLRAFF
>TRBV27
CASSLSIGTPYNEQFF
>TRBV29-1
CSVRGTEVDGYTF
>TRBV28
CASSFRGTEAFF
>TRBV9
CASSDPFLPGQGKQETQYF
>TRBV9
CASSDGLAGGPSTDTQYF
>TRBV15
CATSPRARGSTDTQYF
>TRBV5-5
CASSLRDSYEQYF
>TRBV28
CASSTIARNNEQYF
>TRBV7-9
CASSQRDFGAYEQYF
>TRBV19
CASSIGPMGTEAFF
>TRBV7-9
CASQKGFTDTQYF
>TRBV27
CASSLMGESLAGGWNEQFF
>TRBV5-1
CASSPRLVRNTEAFF
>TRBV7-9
CASSLAHLSYEQYF
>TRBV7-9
CASSLGQYPRRQPQHF
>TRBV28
CASTGRGDTEAFF
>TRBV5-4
CASSEQGASQPQHF
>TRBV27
CASGMGNGYTF
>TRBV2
CASIKEDPGQDYEQYF
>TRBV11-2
CASSRGGTGGADEQFF
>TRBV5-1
CASSLGPSENTGELFF
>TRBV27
CASSPRLAVGTEAFF
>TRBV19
CASSISGGGYQPQHF
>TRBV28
CASILRGGANTGELFF
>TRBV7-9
CASSLAGGRSNTGELFF
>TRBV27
CASSSYLSFYEQYF
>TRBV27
CASSQLGTSGYNEQFF